This T cell receptor beta chain comes out of a study of shared clonotypes between healthy human individuals. Findings and limits, study-wide: Rarefaction gave evidence that sorted-subset sequencing remained incomplete despite large depth. Naive CD4 clonotypes were shared across a few donors at approximately 5.3%.

This CDR3 contains 15 residues. The germline V gene encodes CDR1 SNHLY and CDR2 FYNNEI. The ends lost 6 bases at V and 4 bases at J; junction bases unmatched: 10. As defined, naive CD8 cells were CD45RO-negative and positively selected for CCR7, with terminally differentiated effector memory CD45RA+ cells excluded. A remark on this clone: Its antigen remains unidentified.

The deep-level immunoSEQ assay was used. In the source study's methods: Filtering was not the same, since immunoSEQ gave junction-only sequences without quality scores. The method was immunoSEQ multiplex PCR; TCRdb's version includes in-frame clones alone and lacks a portion of them. Clonal size and the V and J genes are those of that table, whereas D and trimming came from the DNA. The sample records around 650,000 clones, about 95% being singletons. This clonotype was obtained from a woman in her 30s in good health. V is TRBV2 and J is TRBJ2-3; the match to TRBD2 covers 7 bases. Material: naive CD8+ T cells sorted from blood. CDR3 DNA sequence: TGTGCCAGCAGCCCCTCGGGGGGAGTGGCAGATACGCAGTATTTT. It codes for CASSPSGGVADTQYF.